These 6 T cell receptor beta chains originate from one sample sequenced in a study of OX40 agonist ivuxolimab in advanced cancers. TCRdb keeps only in-frame clones here, not all; method: immunoSEQ multiplex PCR. The table shows approximately 6,000 clones, with about 80% occurring only once. The sample in question was CD4+ or CD8+ T cells sorted from blood, obtained in a trial of the OX40 agonist ivuxolimab. These receptors were collected from an adult with an advanced solid tumor such as melanoma, head and neck, liver or kidney cancer.

This chain joins TRBV27 and TRBJ2-3, with D possibly matching TRBD1 (6 bases). The germline V gene encodes CDR1 MNHEY and CDR2 SMNVEV (reference sequence). The V end lost 6 bases, the J end lost 2 bases, and 12 bases lay between the germline ends. This CDR3 has 14 amino acids. CDR3 amino acids: CASSMLGATDTQYF. The CDR3 bases are TGTGCCAGCAGCATGCTGGGGGCCACAGATACGCAGTATTTT.

The V call is TRBV9, the J call TRBJ2-1; maybe TRBD2 (6 bases). From germline, CDR1 is SGDLS and CDR2 YYNGEE. CDR3 length: 13 residues. V was cut by 6 bases and J by 7 bases, with 14 bases left in between. CDR3 in amino acids: CASNGGFQNEQFF. The CDR3 DNA reads TGTGCCAGCAATGGGGGGTTTCAAAATGAGCAGTTCTTC.

V usage is TRBV6-1 and J usage is TRBJ2-5; TRBD2 matches 8 bases. Germline assignment: CDR1 MNHNS and CDR2 SASEGT. The trim removed 2 bases at V and 5 bases at J, leaving 10 bases unmatched. CDR3 length: 16 amino acids. The CDR3 nucleotides are TGTGCCAGCAGTGAAATTGTATTCGGACTAGCTGAGACCCAGTACTTC. Amino acids: CASSEIVFGLAETQYF.

This chain uses TRBV14 with TRBJ2-7; possible D gene TRBD1, 6 bases. V lost 4 bases to trimming and J lost 3 bases, with 10 bases between them. There are 13 residues in the CDR3. The germline V gene has CDR1 SGHDN and CDR2 FVKESK. The CDR3 region is CASSPRTDYEQYF. The DNA of the CDR3 is TGTGCCAGCAGCCCTCGGACAGACTACGAGCAGTACTTC. Complete variable domain (other parts from reference TRBV14 and TRBJ2-7): EAGVTQFPSHSVIEKGQTVTLRCDPISGHDNLYWYRRVMGKEIKFLLHFVKESKQDESGMPNNRFLAERTGGTYSTLKVQPAELEDSGVYFCASSPRTDYEQYFGPGTRLTVT.

The rearrangement joins TRBV4-1 to TRBJ2-3; TRBD2 matches at 8 bases. J was trimmed by 1 base and V by 2 bases; bases with no gene match: 5. CDR1 is MGHRA, CDR2 YSYEKL, per germline. The CDR3 is made up of 16 amino acids. CDR3 in amino acids: CASSQYGRAGTDTQYF. The CDR3 DNA reads as TGCGCCAGCAGCCAATACGGGAGGGCCGGCACAGATACGCAGTATTTT.

The rearrangement joins TRBV6-5 to TRBJ2-1; TRBD2 agrees at 8 bases. The CDR3 contains 16 residues. Unmatched junction bases numbered 7, after V lost 2 bases and J lost 4 bases. Per the germline V gene, CDR1 is MNHEY and CDR2 is SVGAGI. The CDR3 region has the DNA TGTGCCAGCAGTTACGACGGACTAGCAGATTACAATGAGCAGTTCTTC. As protein: CASSYDGLADYNEQFF.